The 26 T cell receptor beta chains presented below share a single source sample, sequenced in a study of naive and memory T cell subsets. The beta constant-region primer was an equimolar mix of two oligonucleotides covering TRBC1 and TRBC2. Four rounds of PCR amplified the ligated cDNA using nested alpha and beta constant-region primers plus SP2. TCRdb re-called the UMI-ligation and nested PCR reads with MiXCR, one entry per CDR3 protein. The sample holds approximately 31,000 distinct CDR3 sequences; 18% are singletons and the top ten take about 3.6%. Sample: effector memory CD4+ T cells from blood. As to subset: effector memory, CD45RA- CD27-. The receptors here all came from a human donor in good health.

This clonotype was seen only a few times. The chain couples TRBV7-9 to TRBJ1-5; possible D gene TRBD1, 5 bases. This CDR3 region has 15 residues. CDR1 SEHNR and CDR2 FQNEAQ come from the germline V gene (reference sequence). The V gene lost 5 bases and the J gene lost 0 bases, with 11 bases spanning the gap. CDR3 amino acids: CASSRDGASNQPQHF. The CDR3 DNA follows: TGTGCCAGCAGCCGGGACGGGGCTAGCAATCAGCCCCAGCATTTT.

The V gene is TRBV7-2, the J gene TRBJ2-1; the match to TRBD1 covers 9 bases. The CDR3 is 15 residues long. Per germline, CDR1 SGHTA and CDR2 FQGNSA. The ends lost 1 base at V and 5 bases at J; junction bases unmatched: 3. CDR3 residues: CASSLGGTGNNEQFF. DNA of the CDR3: TGTGCCAGCAGCTTAGGCGGGACAGGGAACAATGAGCAGTTCTTC. Based on the CDR3 plus reference TRBV7-2 and TRBJ2-1, the full variable domain is GAGVSQSPSNKVTEKGKDVELRCDPISGHTALYWYRQSLGQGLEFLIYFQGNSAPDKSGLPSDRFSAERTGGSVSTLTIQRTQQEDSAVYLCASSLGGTGNNEQFFGPGTRLTVL.

This sequence joins TRBV10-3 and TRBJ2-1, with D possibly being TRBD2 (6 bases). With 11 bases removed from V and 4 bases from J, the gap between germline ends came to 12 bases. CDR1 is ENHRY and CDR2 is SYGVKD in the germline V gene. The CDR3 totals 12 residues. The CDR3 protein is CASADYYNEQFF. Written as DNA, the CDR3 is TGTGCCTCCGCGGACTATTACAATGAGCAGTTCTTC.

The chain joins TRBV29-1 to TRBJ2-3, with D hard to call. The V gene lost 7 bases and the J gene lost 2 bases, with 7 bases spanning the gap. The CDR3 runs 11 residues. Per germline, CDR1 SQVTM and CDR2 ANQGSEA. The CDR3 sequence is CSGRYTDTQYF. In nucleotides, the CDR3 is TGCAGCGGGCGGTACACAGATACGCAGTATTTT.

This clonotype came up many times. The rearrangement links TRBV20-1 to TRBJ2-7; 12 bases agree with TRBD1. The CDR3 spans 15 residues. CDR1 DFQATT and CDR2 SNEGSKA come from the germline V gene (reference sequence). With V trimmed by 6 bases and J by 0 bases, 6 bases remained unmatched. Here the CDR3 DNA reads TGCAGTGCGCCGGGACAGGGGGCAATCTCCTACGAGCAGTACTTC. As protein: CSAPGQGAISYEQYF.

There are a few counts of this clonotype. This chain links TRBV28 with TRBJ2-1; 10 bases line up with TRBD2. This CDR3 comprises 13 residues. Germline-derived CDR1 and CDR2 are MDHEN and SYDVKM. The CDR3 nucleotides are TGTGGGGCGCGGACTAGCGGCTACAATGAGCAGTTCTTC. Encoded protein: CGARTSGYNEQFF. Drawing the rest from reference TRBV28 and TRBJ2-1, the complete variable domain is DVKVTQSSRYLVKRTGEKVFLECVQDMDHENMFWYRQDPGLGLRLIYFSYDVKMKEKGDIPEGYSVSREKKERFSLILESASTNQTSMYLCGARTSGYNEQFFGPGTRLTVL.

This clonotype occurred a few times. V usage is TRBV6-6 and J usage is TRBJ2-1; tentatively, D is TRBD1 (6 bases). CDR1 and CDR2 from the germline V gene are MNHNY and SVGAGI (reference sequence). This CDR3 region has 14 residues. Trimming stripped 6 bases from V and 2 bases from J, with 11 bases between. CDR3 region: CASSPQGTYNEQFF. As DNA, the CDR3 is TGTGCCAGCAGCCCACAGGGAACCTACAATGAGCAGTTCTTC.

This clonotype was recorded at least ten times. The chain links TRBV28 to TRBJ2-6; D is unresolved. This CDR3 region has 13 residues. Germline V CDR1 and CDR2: MDHEN, SYDVKM. V lost 3 bases and J lost 1, with 1 base in between. The CDR3 sequence is CASSFSGANVLTF. In DNA, the CDR3 is TGTGCCAGCAGTTTTTCTGGGGCCAACGTCCTGACTTTC.

The chain has TRBV7-3 and TRBJ2-7, with D possibly being TRBD1 or TRBD2 (6 bases each). Germline V gene data show CDR1 as SGHTA and CDR2 as FQGTGA. The CDR3 sequence is 13 residues long. DNA for the CDR3: TGTGTCGGGGGCGGCGGAGCCACTAGAGAGCAGTACTTC. Residues: CVGGGGATREQYF.

The V call is TRBV24-1, the J call TRBJ2-3; TRBD1 matches 8 bases. This CDR3 region has 15 residues. After removal of 6 bases from V and 4 bases from J, the junction contained 8 bases not matched to a gene. Germline loops: CDR1 KGHDR, CDR2 SFDVKD. CDR3: CATSFATGAADTQYF. The CDR3 DNA reads TGTGCCACCAGTTTCGCGACAGGGGCGGCAGATACGCAGTATTTT.

This clonotype has only a few counts. V usage is TRBV24-1 and J usage is TRBJ2-3; 9 bases fit TRBD1. V lost 1 base and J lost 6; bases outside the gene matches: 10. CDR1 is KGHDR and CDR2 is SFDVKD in the germline V gene. CDR3 size: 17 residues. The CDR3 here is CATSDFHGTGFTDTQYF. CDR3 in DNA: TGTGCCACCAGTGATTTCCATGGGACAGGGTTCACCGATACGCAGTATTTT.

The CDR3 region has the DNA TGTGCCAGCAGCTCTCGGGGCATTAATCAGCCCCAGCATTTT. Residues: CASSSRGINQPQHF. The chain has TRBV7-8 and TRBJ1-5, with a possible D match to TRBD1 (5 bases). The germline V and J ends were trimmed by 4 bases and 4 bases, with 11 bases remaining between them. This CDR3 is 14 amino acids long. CDR1 is SGHVS, CDR2 FQNEAQ, per germline. Complete variable domain (other parts from reference TRBV7-8 and TRBJ1-5): GAGVSQSPRYKVAKRGQDVALRCDPISGHVSLFWYQQALGQGPEFLTYFQNEAQLDKSGLPSDRFFAERPEGSVSTLKIQRTQQEDSAVYLCASSSRGINQPQHFGDGTRLSIL.

This clonotype was counted many times. This chain connects TRBV18 to TRBJ1-3; a possible D gene is TRBD1 (5 bases). Germline V gene data show CDR1 as KGHSH and CDR2 as LQKENI. The germline V and J ends were trimmed by 4 bases and 0 bases, with 19 bases remaining between them. CDR3 length: 18 residues. The CDR3 DNA follows: TGTGCCAGCTCACAGCGGCCGTCCGACAGATCCTCTGGAAACACCATATATTTT. Encoded protein: CASSQRPSDRSSGNTIYF.

Ten or more counts support this clonotype. This chain links TRBV24-1 with TRBJ2-7, with TRBD1 matching 10 bases. Germline CDR1 reads KGHDR; CDR2 reads SFDVKD. With V trimmed by 2 bases and J by 2 bases, 2 bases remained unmatched. The CDR3 has 15 residues. CDR3 region: CATSDSGQGAYEQYF. CDR3 nucleotides: TGTGCCACCAGTGATTCAGGACAGGGGGCCTACGAGCAGTACTTC.

The CDR3 loop reads CASSLYDRLSNQPQHF. CDR3 nucleotide sequence: TGTGCCAGCAGCTTATACGACAGGCTAAGCAATCAGCCCCAGCATTTT. The chain combines TRBV7-2 with TRBJ1-5; possibly TRBD1 for D (6 bases). Trimming took off 2 bases at V and 1 base at J, with 12 bases between the two ends. Germline values: CDR1 SGHTA, CDR2 FQGNSA. The CDR3 totals 16 residues.

Many counts were recorded for this clonotype. V gene TRBV6-5 combines with J gene TRBJ2-3; the D call may be TRBD1 or TRBD2 (5 bases each). This CDR3 comprises 16 residues. Looked up from germline, CDR1 is MNHEY and CDR2 is SVGAGI. Trimming pared 0 bases from V and 2 bases from J, leaving 12 bases between. CDR3 coding DNA: TGTGCCAGCAGTTACTCGGACGTGGGGACCACAGATACGCAGTATTTT. Protein sequence: CASSYSDVGTTDTQYF.

This clonotype has just a few counts. The chain is built from TRBV27 and TRBJ2-3; D gene uncertain. Trimming cost V 6 bases and J 5 bases, with 6 bases left between them. The germline V gene has CDR1 MNHEY and CDR2 SMNVEV (reference sequence). The CDR3 length is 11 residues. In DNA, the CDR3 is TGTGCCAGCAGCTCTAGAGATACGCAGTATTTT. Its protein product is CASSSRDTQYF.

The chain uses TRBV28 and TRBJ2-7; D call uncertain. Trimming took 6 bases from V and 6 from J, leaving 9 bases between them. Germline V gene sequence: CDR1 MDHEN, CDR2 SYDVKM. This CDR3 is 11 amino acids long. The CDR3, as DNA: TGTGCCAGCAGCTACCGCCTCGAGCAGTACTTC. This sequence encodes CASSYRLEQYF.

This sequence joins TRBV5-1 and TRBJ2-2, with a weak D call TRBD2 (7 bases). V was trimmed by 9 bases and J by 4 bases, leaving 22 bases between them. CDR1 SGHRS and CDR2 YFSETQ come from the germline V gene. The CDR3 has 16 amino acids. CDR3 in DNA: TGCGCCACCAGGGGAAGCGGGACAACGGGCACCGGGGAGCTGTTTTTT. Translating it yields CATRGSGTTGTGELFF. The variable domain in full, completed from reference TRBV5-1 and TRBJ2-2, reads KAGVTQTPRYLIKTRGQQVTLSCSPISGHRSVSWYQQTPGQGLQFLFEYFSETQRNKGNFPGRFSGRQFSNSRSEMNVSTLELGDSALYLCATRGSGTTGTGELFFGEGSRLTVL.

This chain uses TRBV7-2 with TRBJ2-1; 9 nucleotides line up with TRBD2. V gave up 5 bases and J gave up 7 bases; unmatched junction bases: 12. The CDR3 covers 16 residues. The germline V gene encodes CDR1 SGHTA and CDR2 FQGNSA. CDR3 in amino acids: CASSPWGGRVENEQFF. The CDR3 bases are TGTGCCAGCAGCCCATGGGGCGGGAGGGTAGAGAATGAGCAGTTCTTC.

The chain employs TRBV20-1 and TRBJ2-2; maybe TRBD2 (6 bases). The V end was cut by 6 bases, the J end by 6 bases, with 14 bases between. The CDR3 is 13 residues long. From germline, CDR1 is DFQATT and CDR2 SNEGSKA (reference sequence). CDR3 sequence (DNA): TGCAGTGCGGGTCCGCGGGATTCCGGGGAGCTGTTTTTT. Protein: CSAGPRDSGELFF.

This clonotype has just a few counts. J is TRBJ1-2 and V is TRBV20-1; TRBD1 is a possible D gene (6 bases). The CDR3 runs 15 residues. V was clipped by 2 bases and J by 0 bases, with 13 bases between them. The germline gives CDR1 DFQATT, CDR2 SNEGSKA (reference sequence). CDR3 protein: CSARTRGQANYGYTF. The CDR3 region has the DNA TGCAGTGCTAGAACACGGGGACAAGCTAACTATGGCTACACCTTC.

This chain connects TRBV9 to TRBJ2-3; TRBD1 matches at 7 bases. The junction had 8 bases not matched to a gene; V was cut back by 4 bases and J by 3 bases. In germline, CDR1 is SGDLS, CDR2 YYNGEE. The CDR3 sequence is 15 residues long. The chain's CDR3 is CASSPLQGTTDTQYF. Written as DNA, the CDR3 is TGTGCCAGCAGCCCATTACAGGGGACGACAGATACGCAGTATTTT.

J is TRBJ2-1 and V is TRBV5-8; D is unclear. The CDR3 is made up of 16 amino acids. V was pared by 0 bases and J by 0 bases, with 10 bases between. Per germline, CDR1 SGHTS and CDR2 YDEGEE. CDR3 protein: CASSLVAESSYNEQFF. CDR3 nucleotide sequence: TGTGCCAGCAGCTTGGTCGCGGAGAGCTCCTACAATGAGCAGTTCTTC.

Only a few counts were recorded for this clonotype. The chain joins TRBV12-3 or TRBV12-4 to TRBJ1-5; D is possibly TRBD1 (6 bases). V was cut by 5 bases and J by 3 bases, with 14 bases left in between. The CDR3 sequence is 15 residues long. The CDR3 DNA follows: TGTGCCAGCAGTCCGGACAGTCCCACCAATCAGCCCCAGCATTTT. Its protein product is CASSPDSPTNQPQHF.

This chain uses TRBV6-2 or TRBV6-3 with TRBJ2-7; D unresolved. The V gene lost 5 bases and the J gene lost 2 bases, with 4 bases spanning the gap. The CDR3 has 11 residues. The germline V gene encodes CDR1 MNHEY and CDR2 SVGEGT. CDR3 sequence reads: CASSTTYEQYF. The CDR3 DNA reads TGTGCCAGCAGTACAACCTACGAGCAGTACTTC.